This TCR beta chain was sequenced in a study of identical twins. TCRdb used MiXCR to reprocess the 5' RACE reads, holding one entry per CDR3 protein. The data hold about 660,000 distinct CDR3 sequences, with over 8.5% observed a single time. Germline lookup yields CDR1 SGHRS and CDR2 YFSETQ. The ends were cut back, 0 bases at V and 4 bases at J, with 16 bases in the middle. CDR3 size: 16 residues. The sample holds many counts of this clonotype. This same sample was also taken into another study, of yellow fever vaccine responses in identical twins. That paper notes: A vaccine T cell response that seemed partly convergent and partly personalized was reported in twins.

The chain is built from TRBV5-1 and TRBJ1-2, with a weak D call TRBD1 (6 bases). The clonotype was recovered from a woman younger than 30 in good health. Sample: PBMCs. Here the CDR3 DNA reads TGCGCCAGCAGCTTGGTATTGGGGACAACAAGCTATGGCTACACCTTC. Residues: CASSLVLGTTSYGYTF.